Here is one T cell receptor (beta chain) with its context. No antigen is known for it. Per germline, CDR1 LGHDT and CDR2 YNNKEL (reference sequence). The CDR3 runs to 11 residues. Trimming took 4 bases from V and 12 from J, leaving 12 bases between them. The data were obtained in a study of Ad26.COV2.S vaccination and SARS-CoV-2 variants. As for the study in general: Donor got 5x10^10 or 1x10^11 viral particles of Ad26.COV2.S.

Noted treatment: roughly 20 received Ad26.COV2.S at low or high dose, single or two shots; about 5 received placebo; per-sample allocation not given. Material that was analyzed had been drawn on day 63 after the first vaccine or placebo injection. In Boston, an adult donor aged 18-55 years took part. Notes on the study in general: Vaccine and placebo groups showed comparable non-spike TCR breadth.

Generated by immunoSEQ multiplex PCR, the TCRdb table keeps only in-frame clones and is missing some. Of 300,000 to 350,000 clones in the sample, about 86% are singletons; the top ten hold 1.9%. The chain has TRBV3-1 (or the pseudogene TRBV3-2) and TRBJ2-5; D perhaps matches TRBD1 (6 bases). The sequence came from a person between 18 and 60 years old who received the Ad26.COV2.S COVID-19 vaccine or a placebo. The specimen was peripheral blood, collected in a trial of Ad26.COV2.S vaccine versus placebo. CDR3: CASSLQGGKYF. In nucleotides, the CDR3 is TGTGCCAGCAGCCTACAGGGTGGGAAGTACTTC.